Sequencing of this TCR beta chain was carried out in a study of shared clonotypes between healthy human individuals. The germline CDR1 and CDR2 sequences are SGDLS and YYNGEE. V lost 0 bases to trimming and J lost 1 base, with 12 bases between them. This CDR3 has 16 amino acids. Selected positively for CCR7 and CD45RO-negative, naive CD8 cells excluded terminally differentiated effector memory CD45RA+ cells. Every one of the donors was a Caucasian adult that lived in Nashville, Tennessee. The study, taken as a whole, reports: In the sorted subsets, rarefaction showed sequencing was incomplete despite large depth.

This clone was seen once. The antigen is not known. Per the study methods: For the immunoSEQ data, sequences were junction-only without quality scores, so filtering differed. Sequenced by immunoSEQ multiplex PCR; TCRdb stores in-frame clones only, minus some. That table gives V, J and clone size, and the DNA gave D and trimming. The repertoire holds roughly 570,000 clones, with roughly 98% as singletons. The J gene is TRBJ2-3, the V gene TRBV9; D remains ambiguous. The sequence was collected from a man aged 30 to 45 in good health. The sequenced sample consisted of naive CD8+ T cells sorted from blood. This chain's CDR3 is CASSVGVMSGTDTQYF. Here the CDR3 DNA reads TGTGCCAGCAGCGTAGGAGTGATGTCGGGCACAGATACGCAGTATTTT.